This paragraph reports one T cell receptor (beta chain). Its cognate antigen is unknown. The data derive from a study of cytomegalovirus exposure and HLA in healthy donors. Study-wide results and limits: A later analysis reportedly found fewer N-insertions in an Asian-associated ancestry cluster than the approximately 670-donor mean. When presence/absence was analysed, sequencing depth was taken to be roughly uniform across donors. High sensitivity and specificity were reportedly achieved when the classifier diagnosed cytomegalovirus status.

The study ran its PCR with 60 Vbeta and 13 Jbeta primers. Sequencing was performed with immunoSEQ multiplex PCR; in TCRdb, only in-frame clones are kept and a portion is missing. The sample records 100,000 to 150,000 clones, roughly 79% being singletons. Germline CDR1 and CDR2: SQVTM and ANQGSEA. The CDR3 totals 13 residues. V shed 2 bases and J shed 1 base, with 9 bases lying between them. The sample taken for sequencing was PBMCs. The clonotype was recovered from a woman between 18 and 29 years old in good health and CMV-seronegative. The V call is TRBV29-1, the J call TRBJ2-7; tentatively, D is TRBD1 (6 bases). For the CDR3, the DNA is TGCAGCGTTGAACAGGGGAATTCCTACGAGCAGTACTTC. This codes for CSVEQGNSYEQYF.